The clone carrying this TCR beta chain was seen at least ten times. Its antigen remains unknown. From RNA transcripts, TCR beta CDR3 regions were amplified. First-round RT-PCR of the TCR CDR3 relied on the HTBI primer set. TCRdb called the multiplex PCR reads again in MiXCR, with one record for every CDR3 protein. The sample lists about 640,000 distinct CDR3 sequences, less than 25% seen once, with around a third in the top ten. Germline loops: CDR1 MDHEN, CDR2 SYDVKM. CDR3 length: 15 residues. V lost 6 bases to trimming and J lost 0 bases, with 12 bases between them. This entry comes from a study of T cells in Graves' hyperthyroidism and ophthalmopathy. Study-wide results and caveats: Ophthalmopathy onset followed model prediction by a median around 6.6 months.

The rearrangement joins TRBV28 to TRBJ1-3; D is ambiguous. This clonotype was obtained from a man aged 25 to 40 with Graves' ophthalmopathy. The sequencing sample was made of blood. CDR3 residues: CASSGLESSGNTIYF. CDR3 nucleotides: TGTGCCAGCAGCGGCCTCGAATCCTCTGGAAACACCATATATTTT. Complete variable domain (other parts from reference TRBV28 and TRBJ1-3): DVKVTQSSRYLVKRTGEKVFLECVQDMDHENMFWYRQDPGLGLRLIYFSYDVKMKEKGDIPEGYSVSREKKERFSLILESASTNQTSMYLCASSGLESSGNTIYFGEGSWLTVV.